This record concerns one T cell receptor (beta chain) sequence. The sample comes from a study of blood T cell repertoires in COVID-19. In the study overall: Samples taken during acute and convalescent COVID-19 were collected in the United States, Italy and Spain. PBMCs, B-cell-depleted T cells, or T cells provided the cDNA or gDNA that made up the material.

Some clones are missing from TCRdb's copy, which holds only in-frame ones; the method was immunoSEQ multiplex PCR. The table has about 400,000 clones, roughly 90% seen once. This sequence was found in a woman between 55 and 75 years old with COVID-19, enrolled during active disease. Sequenced input: peripheral blood.

The CDR3 protein is CASSSLSGGLFTDTQYF. CDR3 nucleotides: TGTGCCAGCAGCTCCCTGAGCGGGGGGCTCTTCACAGATACGCAGTATTTT. The chain links TRBV5-4 to TRBJ2-3; 9 positions match TRBD2. CDR1 and CDR2 (germline): SGHNT, YYREEE (reference sequence). This CDR3 is 17 amino acids long. V lost 3 bases to trimming and J lost 2 bases; unmatched junction nucleotides: 10.